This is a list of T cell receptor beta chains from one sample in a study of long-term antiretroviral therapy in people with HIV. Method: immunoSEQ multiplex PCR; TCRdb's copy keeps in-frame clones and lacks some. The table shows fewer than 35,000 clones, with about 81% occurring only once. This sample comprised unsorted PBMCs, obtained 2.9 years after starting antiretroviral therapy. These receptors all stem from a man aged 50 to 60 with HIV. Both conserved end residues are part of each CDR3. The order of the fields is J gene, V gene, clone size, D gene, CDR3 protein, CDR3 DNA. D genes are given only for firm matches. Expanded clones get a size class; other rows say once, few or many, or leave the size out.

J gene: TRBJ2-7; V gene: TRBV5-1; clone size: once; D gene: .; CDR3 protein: CASSWGGAGYEQYF; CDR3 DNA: TGCGCCAGCAGCTGGGGGGGGGCCGGCTACGAGCAGTACTTC
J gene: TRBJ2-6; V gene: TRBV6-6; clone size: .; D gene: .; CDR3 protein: CASCSDSSGANVLTF; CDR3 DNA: TGTGCCAGCTGTTCGGACTCCTCTGGGGCCAACGTCCTGACTTTC
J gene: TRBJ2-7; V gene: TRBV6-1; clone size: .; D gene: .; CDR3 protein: CASSVRTEYEQYF; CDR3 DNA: TGTGCCAGCAGTGTTAGGACGGAATACGAGCAGTACTTC
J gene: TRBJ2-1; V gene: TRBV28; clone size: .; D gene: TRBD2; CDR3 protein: CASSLFTGGYNEQFF; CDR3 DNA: TGTGCCAGCAGTTTATTCACGGGGGGCTACAATGAGCAGTTCTTC
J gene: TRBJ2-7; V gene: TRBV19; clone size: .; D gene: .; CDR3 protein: CASSTPLGRYEQYF; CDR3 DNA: TGTGCCAGTAGTACCCCCCTGGGGCGCTACGAGCAGTACTTC
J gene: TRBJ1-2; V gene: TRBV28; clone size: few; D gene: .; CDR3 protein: CASSNGFYGYGYTF; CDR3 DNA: TGTGCCAGCAGTAATGGGTTTTATGGTTATGGCTACACCTTC
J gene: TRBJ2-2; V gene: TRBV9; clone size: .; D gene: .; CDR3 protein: CASSGVWGYRTGELFF; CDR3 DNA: TGTGCCAGCAGCGGGGTCTGGGGATATCGGACCGGGGAGCTGTTTTTT
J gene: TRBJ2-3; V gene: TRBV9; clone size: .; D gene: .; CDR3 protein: CASSVQGPTTDTQYF; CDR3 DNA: TGTGCCAGCAGCGTACAGGGCCCCACCACAGATACGCAGTATTTT
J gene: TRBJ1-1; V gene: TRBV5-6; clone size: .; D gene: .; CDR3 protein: CASSQLQQLEAFF; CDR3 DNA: TGTGCCAGCAGCCAATTACAACAACTTGAAGCTTTCTTT
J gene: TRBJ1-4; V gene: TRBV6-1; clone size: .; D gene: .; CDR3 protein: CASTRGGAYDEKLFF; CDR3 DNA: TGTGCCAGCACTCGGGGGGGGGCTTACGATGAAAAACTGTTTTTT
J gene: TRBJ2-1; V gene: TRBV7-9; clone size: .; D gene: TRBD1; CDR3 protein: CASSREQGGQFF; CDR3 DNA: TGTGCCAGCAGCCGGGAACAGGGGGGACAGTTCTTC
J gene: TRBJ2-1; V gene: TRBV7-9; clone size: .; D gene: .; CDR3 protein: CASSPSSYNEQFF; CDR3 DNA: TGTGCCAGCAGCCCCAGCTCCTACAATGAGCAGTTCTTC
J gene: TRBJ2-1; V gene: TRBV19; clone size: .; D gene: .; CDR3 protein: CASSLTQGTGQFF; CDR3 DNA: TGTGCCAGCTCCTTGACCCAGGGCACGGGGCAGTTCTTC
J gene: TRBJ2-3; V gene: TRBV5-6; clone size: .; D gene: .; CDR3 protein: CASSLGMERSTDTQYF; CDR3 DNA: TGTGCCAGCAGCCTCGGGATGGAGAGGTCCACAGATACGCAGTATTTT
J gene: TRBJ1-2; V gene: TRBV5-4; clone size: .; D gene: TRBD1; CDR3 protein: CASSAYDREGYGYTF; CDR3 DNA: TGTGCCAGCAGCGCGTATGACAGGGAAGGGTATGGCTACACCTTC
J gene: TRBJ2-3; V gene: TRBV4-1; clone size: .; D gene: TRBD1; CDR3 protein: CASSQVRDRSHTQYF; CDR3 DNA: TGCGCCAGCAGCCAAGTAAGGGACAGGAGCCATACGCAGTATTTT
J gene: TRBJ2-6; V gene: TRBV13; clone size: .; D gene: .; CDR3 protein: CASSLGGVGANVLTF; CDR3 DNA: TGTGCCAGCAGCTTAGGAGGGGTCGGGGCCAACGTCCTGACTTTC
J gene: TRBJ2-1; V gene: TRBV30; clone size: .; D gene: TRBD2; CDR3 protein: CAWSRGRGGDEQFF; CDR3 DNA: TGTGCCTGGAGTAGGGGGCGGGGGGGCGATGAGCAGTTCTTC